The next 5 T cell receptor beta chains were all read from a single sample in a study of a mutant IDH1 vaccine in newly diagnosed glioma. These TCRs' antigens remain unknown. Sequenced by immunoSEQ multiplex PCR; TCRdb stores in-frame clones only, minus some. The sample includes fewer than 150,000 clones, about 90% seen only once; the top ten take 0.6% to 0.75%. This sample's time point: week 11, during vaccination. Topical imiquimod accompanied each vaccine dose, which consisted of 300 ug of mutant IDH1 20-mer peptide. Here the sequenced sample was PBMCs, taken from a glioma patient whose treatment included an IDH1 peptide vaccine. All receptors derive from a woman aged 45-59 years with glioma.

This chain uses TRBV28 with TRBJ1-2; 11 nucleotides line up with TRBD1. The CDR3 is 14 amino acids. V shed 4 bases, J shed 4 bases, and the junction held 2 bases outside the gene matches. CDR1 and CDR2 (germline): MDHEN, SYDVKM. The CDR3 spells CASSSGQGGYGYTF. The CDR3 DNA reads TGTGCCAGCAGTTCGGGACAGGGGGGCTATGGCTACACCTTC.

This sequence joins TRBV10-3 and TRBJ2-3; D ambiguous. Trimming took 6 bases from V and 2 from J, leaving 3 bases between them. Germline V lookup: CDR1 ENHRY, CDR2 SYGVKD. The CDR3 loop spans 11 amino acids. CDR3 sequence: CAISNTDTQYF. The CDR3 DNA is TGTGCCATCAGCAACACAGATACGCAGTATTTT.

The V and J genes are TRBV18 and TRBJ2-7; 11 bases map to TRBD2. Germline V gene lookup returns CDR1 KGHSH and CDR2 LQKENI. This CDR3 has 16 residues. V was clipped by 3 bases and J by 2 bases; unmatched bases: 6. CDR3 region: CASSPSTSGGAYEQYF. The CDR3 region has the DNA TGTGCCAGCTCACCGTCTACTAGCGGGGGAGCCTACGAGCAGTACTTC.

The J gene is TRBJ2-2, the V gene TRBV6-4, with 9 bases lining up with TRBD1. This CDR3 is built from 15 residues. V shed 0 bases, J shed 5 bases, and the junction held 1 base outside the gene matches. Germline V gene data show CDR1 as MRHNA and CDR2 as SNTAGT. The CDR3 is CASSDSDRGTGELFF. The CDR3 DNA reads TGTGCCAGCAGTGACTCAGACAGGGGGACCGGGGAGCTGTTTTTT.

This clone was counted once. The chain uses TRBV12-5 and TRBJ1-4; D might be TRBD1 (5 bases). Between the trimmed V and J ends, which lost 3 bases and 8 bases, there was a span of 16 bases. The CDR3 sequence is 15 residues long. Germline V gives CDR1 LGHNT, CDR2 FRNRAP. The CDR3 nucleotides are TGTGCTAGTGGTTTTCGGCAGGGAGGAGAAGAAAAACTGTTTTTT. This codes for CASGFRQGGEEKLFF.